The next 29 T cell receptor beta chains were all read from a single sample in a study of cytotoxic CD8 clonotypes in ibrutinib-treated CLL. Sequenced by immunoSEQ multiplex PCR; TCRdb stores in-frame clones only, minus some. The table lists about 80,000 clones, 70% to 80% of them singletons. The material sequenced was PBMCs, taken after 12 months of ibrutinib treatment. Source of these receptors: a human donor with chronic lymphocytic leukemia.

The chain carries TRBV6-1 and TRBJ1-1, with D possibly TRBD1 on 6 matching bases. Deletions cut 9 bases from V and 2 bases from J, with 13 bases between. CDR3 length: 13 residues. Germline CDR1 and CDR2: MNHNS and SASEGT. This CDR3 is CASIGQINTEAFF. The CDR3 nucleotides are TGTGCCAGTATCGGACAGATAAACACTGAAGCTTTCTTT.

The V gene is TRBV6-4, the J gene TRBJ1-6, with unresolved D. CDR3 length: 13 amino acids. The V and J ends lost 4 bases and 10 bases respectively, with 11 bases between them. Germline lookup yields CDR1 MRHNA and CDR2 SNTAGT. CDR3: CASSVGSDSPLHF. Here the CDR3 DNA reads TGTGCCAGCAGTGTTGGGAGTGACTCACCCCTCCACTTT.

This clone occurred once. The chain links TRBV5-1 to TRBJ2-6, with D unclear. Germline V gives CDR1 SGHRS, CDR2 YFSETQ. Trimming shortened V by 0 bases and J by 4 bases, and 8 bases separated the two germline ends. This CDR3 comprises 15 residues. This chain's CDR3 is CASSLGVAGANVLTF. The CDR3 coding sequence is TGCGCCAGCAGCTTGGGGGTAGCAGGGGCCAACGTCCTGACTTTC. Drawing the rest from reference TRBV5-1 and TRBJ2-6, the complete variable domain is KAGVTQTPRYLIKTRGQQVTLSCSPISGHRSVSWYQQTPGQGLQFLFEYFSETQRNKGNFPGRFSGRQFSNSRSEMNVSTLELGDSALYLCASSLGVAGANVLTFGAGSRLTVL.

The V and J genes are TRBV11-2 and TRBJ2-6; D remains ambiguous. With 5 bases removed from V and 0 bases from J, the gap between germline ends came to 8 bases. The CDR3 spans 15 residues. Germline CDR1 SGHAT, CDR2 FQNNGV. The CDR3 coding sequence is TGTGCCAGCAGCCCCTTAGGCTCTGGGGCCAACGTCCTGACTTTC. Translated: CASSPLGSGANVLTF.

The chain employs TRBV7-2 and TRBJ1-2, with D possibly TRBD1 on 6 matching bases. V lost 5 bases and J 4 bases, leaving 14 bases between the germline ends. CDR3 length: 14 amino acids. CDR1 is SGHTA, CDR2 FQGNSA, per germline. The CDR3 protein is CASSQGFLGYGYTF. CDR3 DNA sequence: TGTGCCAGCAGCCAGGGGTTTCTGGGCTATGGCTACACCTTC.

The CDR3 DNA reads as TGCGCCAGCAGCTTGAGGACAGGGGATGATGATACGCAGTATTTT. Translation: CASSLRTGDDDTQYF. The gene calls are TRBV5-1 and TRBJ2-3, with TRBD1 matching over 9 bases. CDR1 is SGHRS and CDR2 is YFSETQ in the germline V gene. This CDR3 has 15 residues. V gave up 1 base and J gave up 6 bases; unmatched junction bases: 6. The full variable domain, its missing parts supplied by reference TRBV5-1 and TRBJ2-3, is KAGVTQTPRYLIKTRGQQVTLSCSPISGHRSVSWYQQTPGQGLQFLFEYFSETQRNKGNFPGRFSGRQFSNSRSEMNVSTLELGDSALYLCASSLRTGDDDTQYFGPGTRLTVL.

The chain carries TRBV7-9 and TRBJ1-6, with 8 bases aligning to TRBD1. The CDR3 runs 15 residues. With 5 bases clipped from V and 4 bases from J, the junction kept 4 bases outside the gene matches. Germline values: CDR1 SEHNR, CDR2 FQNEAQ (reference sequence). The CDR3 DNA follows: TGTGCCAGCAGCCCGGACAGGGCGTATAATTCACCCCTCCACTTT. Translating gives CASSPDRAYNSPLHF.

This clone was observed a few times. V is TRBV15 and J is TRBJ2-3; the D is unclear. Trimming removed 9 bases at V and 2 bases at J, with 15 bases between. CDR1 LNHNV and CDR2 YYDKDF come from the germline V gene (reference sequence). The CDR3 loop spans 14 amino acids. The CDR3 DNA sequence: TGTGCCACTACCCCGGGCCTCCCCACAGATACGCAGTATTTT. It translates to CATTPGLPTDTQYF.

Here the CDR3 reads CASSLKGLAVYNEQFF. The CDR3 region has the DNA TGTGCCAGCAGTTTAAAGGGACTAGCGGTCTACAATGAGCAGTTCTTC. This rearrangement joins TRBV27 to TRBJ2-1; 11 bases line up with TRBD2. The CDR3 is 16 amino acids. The germline V gene encodes CDR1 MNHEY and CDR2 SMNVEV (reference sequence). After removal of 2 bases from V and 3 bases from J, the junction contained 3 bases not matched to a gene.

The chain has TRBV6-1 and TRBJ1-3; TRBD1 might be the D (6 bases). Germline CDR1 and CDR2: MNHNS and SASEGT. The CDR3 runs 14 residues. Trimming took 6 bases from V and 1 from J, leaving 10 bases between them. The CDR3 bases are TGTGCCAGCAGCCGAGGGGGGTCTGGAAACACCATATATTTT. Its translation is CASSRGGSGNTIYF.

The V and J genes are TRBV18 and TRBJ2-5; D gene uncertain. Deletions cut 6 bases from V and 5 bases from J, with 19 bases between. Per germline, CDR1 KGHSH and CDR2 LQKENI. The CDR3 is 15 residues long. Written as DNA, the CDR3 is TGTGCCAGCTCCACATCCCCGGGCACGACGGAGACCCAGTACTTC. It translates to CASSTSPGTTETQYF. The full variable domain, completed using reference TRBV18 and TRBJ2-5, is NAGVMQNPRHLVRRRGQEARLRCSPMKGHSHVYWYRQLPEEGLKFMVYLQKENIIDESGMPKERFSAEFPKEGPSILRIQQVVRGDSAAYFCASSTSPGTTETQYFGPGTRLLVL.

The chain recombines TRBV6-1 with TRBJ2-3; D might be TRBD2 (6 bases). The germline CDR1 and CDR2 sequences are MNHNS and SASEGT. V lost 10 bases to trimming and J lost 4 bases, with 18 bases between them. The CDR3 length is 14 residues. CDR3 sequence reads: CATQWGREADTQYF. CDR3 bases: TGTGCCACCCAGTGGGGTAGGGAGGCAGATACGCAGTATTTT.

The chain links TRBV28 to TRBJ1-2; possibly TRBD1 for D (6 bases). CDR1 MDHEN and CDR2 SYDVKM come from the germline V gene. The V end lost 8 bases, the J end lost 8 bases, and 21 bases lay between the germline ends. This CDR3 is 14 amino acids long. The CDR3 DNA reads TGTGCCAGCTCGACCGGGGCCGGGGGCGTGGGCTACACCTTC. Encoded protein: CASSTGAGGVGYTF.

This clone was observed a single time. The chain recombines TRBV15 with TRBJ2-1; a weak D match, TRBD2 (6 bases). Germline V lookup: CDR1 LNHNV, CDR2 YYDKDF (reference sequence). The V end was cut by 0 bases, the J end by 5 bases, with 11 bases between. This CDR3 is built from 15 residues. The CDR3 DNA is TGTGCCACCAGCAGAGAACTAGCCCCAAACAATGAGCAGTTCTTC. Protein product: CATSRELAPNNEQFF.

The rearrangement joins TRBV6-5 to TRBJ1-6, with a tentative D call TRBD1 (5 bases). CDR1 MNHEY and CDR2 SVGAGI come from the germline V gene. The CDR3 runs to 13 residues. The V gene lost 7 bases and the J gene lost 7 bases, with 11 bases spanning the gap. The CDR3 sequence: CASKRGGNSPLHF. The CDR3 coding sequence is TGTGCCAGCAAGAGGGGAGGCAATTCACCCCTCCACTTT.

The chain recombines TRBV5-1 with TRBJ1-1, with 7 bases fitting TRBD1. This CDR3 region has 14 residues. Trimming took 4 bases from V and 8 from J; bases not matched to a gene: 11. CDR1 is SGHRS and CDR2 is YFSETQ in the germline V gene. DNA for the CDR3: TGCGCCAGCAGCGCACCTCTCTCAGGGGGGGAAGCTTTCTTT. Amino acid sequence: CASSAPLSGGEAFF.

DNA of the CDR3: TGTGCCAGCAGTCCGCCGAGGGGGTCCTATGGCTACACCTTC. Amino acids: CASSPPRGSYGYTF. V and J are TRBV27 and TRBJ1-2; maybe TRBD1 (6 bases). CDR1 MNHEY and CDR2 SMNVEV come from the germline V gene (reference sequence). The CDR3 runs 14 residues. The V and J ends lost 5 bases and 4 bases respectively, with 14 bases between them.

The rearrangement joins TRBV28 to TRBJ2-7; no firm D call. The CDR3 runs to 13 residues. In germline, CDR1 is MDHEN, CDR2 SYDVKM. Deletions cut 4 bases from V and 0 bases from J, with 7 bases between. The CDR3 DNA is TGTGCCAGCAGTTCCCCTACCTCCTACGAGCAGTACTTC. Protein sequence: CASSSPTSYEQYF.

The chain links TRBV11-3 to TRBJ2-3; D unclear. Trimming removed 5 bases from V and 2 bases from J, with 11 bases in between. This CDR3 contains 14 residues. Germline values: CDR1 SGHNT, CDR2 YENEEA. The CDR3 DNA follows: TGTGCCAGCAGCCTAGGCGATCTCACAGATACGCAGTATTTT. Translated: CASSLGDLTDTQYF.

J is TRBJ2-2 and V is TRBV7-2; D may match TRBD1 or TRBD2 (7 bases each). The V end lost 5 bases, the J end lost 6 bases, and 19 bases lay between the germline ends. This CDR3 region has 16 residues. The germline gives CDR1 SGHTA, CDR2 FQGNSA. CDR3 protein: CASSTPGRGLAGELFF. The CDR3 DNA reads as TGTGCCAGCAGCACCCCGGGGAGGGGGCTCGCCGGGGAGCTGTTTTTT.

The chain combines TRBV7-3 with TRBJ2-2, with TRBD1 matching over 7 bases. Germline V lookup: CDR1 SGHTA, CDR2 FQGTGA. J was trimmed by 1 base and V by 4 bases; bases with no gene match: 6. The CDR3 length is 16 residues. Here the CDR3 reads CASSSTGLGNTGELFF. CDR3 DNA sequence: TGTGCCAGCAGCTCGACAGGGCTGGGGAACACCGGGGAGCTGTTTTTT.

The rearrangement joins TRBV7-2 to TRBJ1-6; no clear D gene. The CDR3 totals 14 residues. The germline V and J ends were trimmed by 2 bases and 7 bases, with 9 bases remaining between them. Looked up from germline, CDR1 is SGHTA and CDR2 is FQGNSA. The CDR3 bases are TGTGCCAGCAGCTTACCGGGCCACAATTCACCCCTCCACTTT. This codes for CASSLPGHNSPLHF.

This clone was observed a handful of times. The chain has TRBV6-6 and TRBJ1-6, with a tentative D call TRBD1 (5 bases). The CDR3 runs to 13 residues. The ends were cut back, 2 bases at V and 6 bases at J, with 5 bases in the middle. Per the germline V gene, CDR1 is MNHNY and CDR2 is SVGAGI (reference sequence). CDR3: CASSYGANSPLHF. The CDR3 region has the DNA TGTGCCAGCAGTTACGGGGCTAATTCACCCCTCCACTTT.

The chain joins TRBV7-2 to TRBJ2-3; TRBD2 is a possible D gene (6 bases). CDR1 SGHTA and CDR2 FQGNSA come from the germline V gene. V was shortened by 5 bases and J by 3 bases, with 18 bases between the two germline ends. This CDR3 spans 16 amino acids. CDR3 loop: CASSQGPVGGTDTQYF. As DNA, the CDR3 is TGTGCCAGCAGCCAGGGTCCGGTTGGGGGGACAGATACGCAGTATTTT.

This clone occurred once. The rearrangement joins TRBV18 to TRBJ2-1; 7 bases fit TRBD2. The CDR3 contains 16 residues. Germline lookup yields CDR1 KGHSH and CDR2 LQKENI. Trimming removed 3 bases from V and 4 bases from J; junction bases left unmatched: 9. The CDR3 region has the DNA TGTGCCAGCTCACCGCTAGCGGACCCCTCGTACAATGAGCAGTTCTTC. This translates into CASSPLADPSYNEQFF.

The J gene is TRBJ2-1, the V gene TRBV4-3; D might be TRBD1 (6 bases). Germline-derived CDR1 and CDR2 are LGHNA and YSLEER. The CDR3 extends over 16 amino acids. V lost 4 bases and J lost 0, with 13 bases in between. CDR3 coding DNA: TGCGCCAGCAGCCTGGGGGCCCCCAACTCCTACAATGAGCAGTTCTTC. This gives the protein CASSLGAPNSYNEQFF.

The CDR3 protein is CASSLGSTGWETQYF. Written as DNA, the CDR3 is TGTGCCAGCAGCTTGGGGTCGACAGGGTGGGAGACCCAGTACTTC. This sequence joins TRBV5-8 and TRBJ2-5, with 7 bases matching TRBD1. CDR3 length: 15 amino acids. The V gene's germline CDR1 is SGHTS and CDR2 YDEGEE. V lost 0 bases, J lost 5 bases, and 7 bases stayed unmatched.

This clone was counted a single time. CDR3 residues: CASSFRGMLAKNIQYF. The DNA for the CDR3 is TGTGCCAGCAGTTTTCGGGGGATGTTGGCCAAAAACATTCAGTACTTC. This chain connects TRBV28 to TRBJ2-4, with TRBD2 as a possible D gene (6 bases). The length of the CDR3 is 16 residues. CDR1 and CDR2 (germline): MDHEN, SYDVKM. V lost 3 bases and J lost 1, with 13 bases in between. The whole variable domain, filled in from reference TRBV28 and TRBJ2-4, reads DVKVTQSSRYLVKRTGEKVFLECVQDMDHENMFWYRQDPGLGLRLIYFSYDVKMKEKGDIPEGYSVSREKKERFSLILESASTNQTSMYLCASSFRGMLAKNIQYFGAGTRLSVL.

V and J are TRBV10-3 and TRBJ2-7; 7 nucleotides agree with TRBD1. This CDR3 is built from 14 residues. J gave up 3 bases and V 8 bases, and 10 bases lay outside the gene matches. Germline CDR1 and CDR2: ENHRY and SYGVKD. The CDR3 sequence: CAILDPGTVYEQYF. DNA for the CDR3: TGTGCCATCCTTGACCCCGGGACAGTCTACGAGCAGTACTTC.